The 9 T cell receptor beta chains presented below share a single source sample, sequenced in a study of blood T cell repertoires in COVID-19. Sequencing used immunoSEQ multiplex PCR; TCRdb keeps in-frame clones, though not all of them. The data show a few hundred thousand clones, about 88% seen once. Sample: PBMCs or T cells enriched from blood (not recorded which). The receptors derive from a man aged 30 to 45 with acute COVID-19.

The chain uses TRBV28 and TRBJ1-5, with D maybe TRBD1 (5 bases). The CDR3 is made up of 14 amino acids. Germline assignment: CDR1 MDHEN and CDR2 SYDVKM. Trimming removed 8 bases at V and 1 base at J, with 12 bases between. In DNA form, the CDR3 reads TGTGCCAGCGGAGGGGTTCTGAGCAATCAGCCCCAGCATTTT. It specifies CASGGVLSNQPQHF.

The CDR3 is CASSLNRMISETQYF. Here the CDR3 DNA reads TGTGCCAGCAGCTTAAACAGGATGATTTCAGAGACCCAGTACTTC. This chain links TRBV7-2 with TRBJ2-5; possible D gene TRBD1, 5 bases. Germline-derived CDR1 and CDR2 are SGHTA and FQGNSA. Between the trimmed V and J ends, which lost 2 bases and 4 bases, there was a span of 14 bases. This CDR3 has 15 residues.

The chain links TRBV7-9 to TRBJ1-1, with D possibly matching TRBD1 (6 bases). The CDR3 totals 14 residues. CDR1 and CDR2 (germline): SEHNR, FQNEAQ (reference sequence). Trimming shortened V by 1 base and J by 6 bases, and 12 bases separated the two germline ends. CDR3 DNA sequence: TGTGCCAGCAGCTTAGGCCGGACAGTACCTGAAGCTTTCTTT. Translated: CASSLGRTVPEAFF.

The CDR3: CASSLVVGRGLYDEQFF. DNA of the CDR3: TGTGCCAGCAGCTTAGTCGTCGGCAGGGGGTTATACGATGAGCAGTTCTTC. The V gene is TRBV11-2, the J gene TRBJ2-1; TRBD1 aligns across 7 bases. CDR1 SGHAT and CDR2 FQNNGV come from the germline V gene. Trimming cost V 1 base and J 8 bases; bases outside gene matches: 14. The CDR3 has 17 residues.

This clone has only one observation. V and J are TRBV12-5 and TRBJ2-5; D is perhaps TRBD2 (5 bases). The CDR3 consists of 14 residues. The V end lost 2 bases, the J end lost 9 bases, and 16 bases lay between the germline ends. Germline values: CDR1 LGHNT, CDR2 FRNRAP. CDR3: CASGLLAGYQPQYF. CDR3 bases: TGTGCTAGTGGTTTGTTGGCGGGCTATCAGCCCCAGTACTTC. The entire variable domain, with the rest obtained from reference TRBV12-5 and TRBJ2-5, is as follows: DARVTQTPRHKVTEMGQEVTMRCQPILGHNTVFWYRQTMMQGLELLAYFRNRAPLDDSGMPKDRFSAEMPDATLATLKIQPSEPRDSAVYFCASGLLAGYQPQYFGPGTRLLVL.

This clone has only a few counts. The V and J genes are TRBV7-9 and TRBJ1-1; D remains ambiguous. Trimming removed 1 base from V and 7 bases from J, with 7 bases in between. The CDR3 totals 12 residues. Per the germline V gene, CDR1 is SEHNR and CDR2 is FQNEAQ (reference sequence). The chain's CDR3 is CASSLGALEAFF. The CDR3 DNA is TGTGCCAGCAGCTTAGGGGCCCTTGAAGCTTTCTTT.

The chain has TRBV5-5 and TRBJ2-1; no definite D call. The length of the CDR3 is 14 residues. Germline V gene sequence: CDR1 SGHKS, CDR2 YYEKEE (reference sequence). Trimming pared 6 bases from V and 5 bases from J, leaving 15 bases between. The CDR3 protein is CASTPVPDNNEQFF. Written as DNA, the CDR3 is TGTGCCAGCACCCCGGTGCCCGACAACAATGAGCAGTTCTTC.

V gene TRBV3-1 (or the pseudogene TRBV3-2) combines with J gene TRBJ2-3, with 8 positions matching TRBD1. The germline CDR1 and CDR2 sequences are LGHDT and YNNKEL (reference sequence). The CDR3 is made up of 19 amino acids. V was clipped by 4 bases and J by 5 bases; unmatched bases: 20. The CDR3, as DNA: TGTGCCAGCAGCCCCGGGCGGCAGGGGGCAGGTGGGAGGTTAGATACGCAGTATTTT. Protein sequence: CASSPGRQGAGGRLDTQYF.

This clone was seen only a few times. The chain couples TRBV14 to TRBJ1-1, with D possibly matching TRBD1 (6 bases). This CDR3 spans 16 amino acids. Per germline, CDR1 SGHDN and CDR2 FVKESK. Trimming removed 4 bases at V and 5 bases at J, with 20 bases between. The CDR3 loop is CASSPSRGRGYTEAFF. DNA for the CDR3: TGTGCCAGCAGCCCCTCGCGTGGCAGGGGATATACTGAAGCTTTCTTT.